This T cell receptor (beta chain) was obtained from a study of blood T cells in healthy people across ages (dated by TCRdb to the mid-2010s). Concerning the study at large: In model experiments, template switching captured roughly one uniquely barcoded TCR beta cDNA molecule for every two T cells. The study measured age-related changes in TCR beta repertoire diversity using deep sequencing normalized with unique cDNA molecular identifiers. Four age groups were formed from the donors: young (average approximately 15 years), middle-aged (approximately 39), aged (62) and long-lived (around 82). Donors of different ages were randomly distributed across sequencing lanes to avoid experimental bias. Two additional independent replicas of 1 million unique cDNA reads from the same blood draw were analyzed for two donors (one aged 18 to 30 and one aged 80 or older).

Study-wide findings and limitations: Observed TCR beta diversity correlated strongly with the percentage of naive T cells measured by flow cytometry. Compared with the aged group, the long-lived group had more naive CD4+ T cells, fewer expanded clones and increased TCR diversity, suggesting age selection. Because donor CMV infection status was unknown, age-related changes in expanded clonotypes were potentially confounded. As age increased, observed TCR beta diversity per million T cells dropped in a roughly linear way, and a significant reduction was already evident by age about 36. Estimates of total diversity based on one million sequenced T cells were considered lower bounds and underestimates. Since profiling was done on bulk unsorted PBMCs, naive and antigen-experienced compartments could not be conclusively compared.

The donors were roughly 39 Caucasian individuals from Russia, aged roughly 6 to 100 years, who were systemically healthy. Roughly 9.5 milliliters of peripheral blood were drawn from each donor into EDTA-treated Vacutainer tubes. Ficoll-Paque density-gradient centrifugation was used to isolate PBMCs, with at least 6.5 million obtained per sample. Trizol reagent was used to extract total RNA from PBMCs, with at least 6 micrograms per sample. The percentages of naive CD45RAhigh/CD27high T cells were determined by flow cytometry on a PBMC aliquot from every donor. The library was obtained by 5' RACE. Instrument on record: Illumina HiSeq 2500. The second PCR ran for about 6 to 12 cycles and used a J-beta primer mix along with a sample-barcoded 5' primer. Each TCR beta cDNA molecule received a unique molecular identifier from a template-switch 5' adaptor carrying 12 random nucleotides. Each sample yielded at least 2.5 million CDR3-containing paired-end reads. First-strand cDNA synthesis was performed from all RNA using the Mint cDNA synthesis kit, with priming by a TRBC-specific oligonucleotide. Following uracil-DNA glycosylase treatment, a first 18-cycle PCR with universal primers M1SS and BC2_uni_R was performed on all cDNA. The published analysis was carried out like this. Each sample was normalized by randomly selecting 1 million high-quality reads, each carrying a distinct molecular identifier. Instead of being binned into consensus sequences, reads that shared molecular identifiers were thrown out. MiTCR, run with a Q25 quality threshold and the strictest error-elimination algorithm, handled CDR3 identification, clonotype clustering and error correction. A nonparametric unseen species model with Euler transformation was used to estimate lower-bound total TCR beta diversity. TCRdb passed the public sequencing reads through fastp at Q25 and MiXCR, retaining productive beta sequences. All rows with the same CDR3 protein become a single entry with the most common DNA and genes. TCRdb, not the authors, supplied the V and J calls. This sample has over 500,000 distinct CDR3 sequences in its table, and around 52% of those were observed once. Of the sample, roughly 13% falls within the top ten clones.

On this clonotype itself: The antigen it binds to is not known. No per-base quality is available; no much larger clone lies one base away.

This receptor was identified in a woman older than 75 in good health. Source material: blood.

The DNA sequence is given as TGTGCCAGCAGGCTGGAAGAGAGCTATAATTCACCCCTCCACTTT. It translates to CASRLEESYNSPLHF. The rearranged segments are TRBV6-4 and TRBJ1-6; the D segment cannot be called with confidence. The CDR3 measures 15 amino acids from cysteine to phenylalanine. Only the CDR3 region is kept as DNA, spanning 45 bases read in frame from base 1. The junction carries 12 bases between V and J, which are trimmed by 6 bases and 3 bases respectively. Based on the germline V gene, the CDR1 and CDR2 sequences are MRHNA and SNTAGT.